This T cell receptor beta chain was found in a study of cytotoxic CD8 clonotypes in ibrutinib-treated CLL. Germline CDR1 and CDR2: MNHEY and SMNVEV (reference sequence). This CDR3 region has 13 residues. The germline V and J ends were trimmed by 8 bases and 4 bases, with 11 bases remaining between them. The table came from immunoSEQ multiplex PCR; TCRdb's copy has only in-frame clones and leaves some out. The sample lists roughly 300,000 clones; about 72% were seen once. The chain joins TRBV27 to TRBJ2-2; D might be TRBD2 (6 bases). Sequenced here: PBMCs, sampled at disease progression, from a patient treated with ibrutinib. The sequence was collected from a human donor with chronic lymphocytic leukemia. This CDR3 reads CASGGMFTGELFF. CDR3 sequence (DNA): TGTGCCAGCGGGGGGATGTTCACCGGGGAGCTGTTTTTT.